The clone carrying this T cell receptor (beta chain) showed up just a few times. Its antigen is as yet unknown. This entry is derived from a study of cytomegalovirus exposure and HLA in healthy donors. Trimming took 5 bases from V and 4 from J, leaving 14 bases between them. Germline assignment: CDR1 SGHVS and CDR2 FNYEAQ. The CDR3 covers 15 residues. Vbeta (60) and Jbeta (13) primers were used in the PCR. Only in-frame clones appear in the TCRdb table, and some are missing; sequencing was by immunoSEQ multiplex PCR. The sample consists of 180,000 or so clones, approximately 71% of them appearing once. Broader study findings: Earlier analysis yielded a pattern in which most TCR beta V segments were productive about 90% or about 30% of the time. Sequencing depth across donors, presence/absence analyses assumed, was roughly uniform.

This receptor was identified in a woman in her thirties or forties in good health and CMV-seropositive. The chain recombines TRBV7-6 with TRBJ2-2, with D unresolved. Input material: PBMCs. Written as DNA, the CDR3 is TGTGCCAGCAGCCCCGAATTAGTTGGCACCGGGGAGCTGTTTTTT. Translation: CASSPELVGTGELFF.